What follows is one T cell receptor (beta chain) and its context. Its antigen is currently not known. Per-base quality was not reported, and no clone a single base away is much larger than it. The data stem from a study of T cell repertoires in cytomegalovirus infection (dated by TCRdb to between 2018 and 2021). About the full investigation: The peptide stimulations were aimed at well-studied HLA-B-restricted epitopes as well as recently identified HLA-C-restricted CMV epitopes, whose presentation resists viral immunomodulation. Because public TCR beta signatures pointed to carriage of CMV infection together with the matching HLA type, the HLA type of each donor mattered for the analysis. Findings and caveats that apply to the study as a whole: In both this cohort and an independent cohort of 300 to 450 donors, the cumulative frequency of public TCR beta family members distinguished carriers of CMV infection plus the relevant HLA type. The ex vivo response was dominated by HLA-C-restricted CMV-specific TCR beta clonotypes, and the single most frequent clonotype in two of eight donors was supplied by these HLA-C-restricted clonotypes.

The data were produced on an Illumina HiSeq 1500. Through fastp at Q25 and MiXCR, TCRdb rebuilt clones from the public reads, retaining in-frame beta chains. Here each entry gathers all rows of one CDR3 protein and keeps the most common genes and DNA. Recorded for this sample are 680,000 or so distinct CDR3 sequences; around 32% of them occurred a single time. The ten biggest clones cover about 20% of the sample. Taken with the paper, the label for treatment or condition translates to: in vitro stimulation with specific CMV peptide epitopes to enrich CMV-specific T cells. V is clipped by 10 bases and J by 9 bases, and the sequence between their germline boundaries is 31 bases long. Inclusive of the bounding cysteine and phenylalanine, the CDR3 is 18 residues long. Kept here is only the CDR3 DNA, which spans 54 bases and is read in frame from base 1. From the germline V gene, CDR1 is MDHEN and CDR2 is SYDVKM.

The rearrangement joined TRBV28 to TRBJ1-6; the D gene remains uncertain. This clonotype was obtained from a human donor in good health (CMV status not recorded). Some clones in this sample may be carry-over from other donors' samples. The source material was cultured PBMCs, sampled from culture after CMV antigen stimulation. The DNA sequence is given as TGTGCCATCGTTACTAAGAACAGTCTTTCCTGGGCGCGTTCACCCCTCCACTTT. Its coded protein is CAIVTKNSLSWARSPLHF. Reference TRBV28 and TRBJ1-6 proteins supply the regions before and after the CDR3; the full variable domain is: DVKVTQSSRYLVKRTGEKVFLECVQDMDHENMFWYRQDPGLGLRLIYFSYDVKMKEKGDIPEGYSVSREKKERFSLILESASTNQTSMYLCAIVTKNSLSWARSPLHFGNGTRLTVT.